This entry lists 15 T cell receptor beta chains sequenced from one sample in a study of vaccination effects on CD4 cells after COVID-19. Some clones are missing from TCRdb's copy, which holds only in-frame ones; the method was immunoSEQ multiplex PCR. The sample includes approximately 33,000 clones, around two thirds of them seen just once. Their antigen targets remain unknown. With the ViraFEST assay, the study expanded antigen-specific CD4+ T cells using viral peptide pools, then sequenced them. Following culture for about ten days, CD4+ T cells were isolated. Sometime from March through December 2020, the person acquired a SARS-CoV-2 infection that PCR confirmed. This material consisted of CD4+ T cells from PBMCs cultured with HCoV-NL63 spike peptides, taken before COVID-19 vaccination. These receptors came from a human donor who had a prior SARS-CoV-2 infection.

The chain is built from TRBV6-1 and TRBJ2-3; no clear D. The V and J ends lost 2 bases and 2 bases respectively, with 11 bases between them. Germline V gene sequence: CDR1 MNHNS, CDR2 SASEGT. The CDR3 covers 15 residues. This CDR3 reads CASSEISMFTDTQYF. CDR3 coding DNA: TGTGCCAGCAGTGAAATATCCATGTTCACAGATACGCAGTATTTT.

The CDR3 nucleotides are TGTGCCAGCAGCGACAGAAGGAGAGGAAACACCATATATTTT. Translation: CASSDRRRGNTIYF. The chain is built from TRBV11-2 and TRBJ1-3; perhaps TRBD1 as D (5 bases). The CDR3 is made up of 14 amino acids. V was cut by 5 bases and J by 4 bases, with 12 bases left in between. Germline V gives CDR1 SGHAT, CDR2 FQNNGV.

The V and J genes are TRBV18 and TRBJ2-7, with D tentatively TRBD2 (5 bases). This CDR3 comprises 15 residues. The V end was cut by 2 bases, the J end by 1 base, with 12 bases between. Germline CDR1 and CDR2: KGHSH and LQKENI. The chain's CDR3 is CASSPGGSISYEQYF. The CDR3 DNA sequence: TGTGCCAGCTCACCAGGCGGGTCTATTTCCTACGAGCAGTACTTC. Drawing the rest from reference TRBV18 and TRBJ2-7, the complete variable domain is NAGVMQNPRHLVRRRGQEARLRCSPMKGHSHVYWYRQLPEEGLKFMVYLQKENIIDESGMPKERFSAEFPKEGPSILRIQQVVRGDSAAYFCASSPGGSISYEQYFGPGTRLTVT.

The J gene is TRBJ1-2, the V gene TRBV5-5; D call uncertain. The CDR3 runs 15 residues. V lost 0 bases and J lost 4, with 13 bases in between. The germline gives CDR1 SGHKS, CDR2 YYEKEE (reference sequence). The CDR3 loop reads CASSLARSPSYGYTF. Here the CDR3 DNA reads TGTGCCAGCAGCTTGGCACGGTCTCCTTCCTATGGCTACACCTTC.

V usage is TRBV18 and J usage is TRBJ2-7; 7 bases align to TRBD1. Per germline, CDR1 KGHSH and CDR2 LQKENI. The CDR3 length is 15 residues. After removal of 4 bases from V and 6 bases from J, the junction contained 12 bases not matched to a gene. CDR3 loop: CASSLGTAAQGEQYF. The CDR3 DNA reads TGTGCCAGCTCACTGGGGACAGCGGCGCAGGGCGAGCAGTACTTC. The variable domain in full, completed from reference TRBV18 and TRBJ2-7, reads NAGVMQNPRHLVRRRGQEARLRCSPMKGHSHVYWYRQLPEEGLKFMVYLQKENIIDESGMPKERFSAEFPKEGPSILRIQQVVRGDSAAYFCASSLGTAAQGEQYFGPGTRLTVT.

The table lists this clone with a few counts. This chain uses TRBV5-4 with TRBJ2-1, with TRBD1 as a possible D gene (6 bases). This CDR3 is 13 amino acids long. V shed 5 bases and J shed 8 bases, with 14 bases lying between them. Germline assignment: CDR1 SGHNT and CDR2 YYREEE (reference sequence). CDR3 DNA: TGTGCCAGCAGTAACAGGGTTATCGATGAGCAGTTCTTC. Its protein product is CASSNRVIDEQFF. Full variable domain (missing parts from reference TRBV5-4 and TRBJ2-1): ETGVTQSPTHLIKTRGQQVTLRCSSQSGHNTVSWYQQALGQGPQFIFQYYREEENGRGNFPPRFSGLQFPNYSSELNVNALELDDSALYLCASSNRVIDEQFFGPGTRLTVL.

The chain combines TRBV7-2 with TRBJ1-2; D perhaps matches TRBD1 (6 bases). Germline CDR1 and CDR2: SGHTA and FQGNSA. Trimming pared 1 base from V and 8 bases from J, leaving 11 bases between. The CDR3 extends over 13 amino acids. CDR3 DNA sequence: TGTGCCAGCAGCTTAGAACGCGGGGGCGGCTACACCTTC. It codes for CASSLERGGGYTF.

V usage is TRBV2 and J usage is TRBJ1-1; the D is unclear. Germline V CDR1 and CDR2: SNHLY, FYNNEI. Trimming pared 7 bases from V and 2 bases from J, leaving 11 bases between. The CDR3 has 13 residues. CDR3 in amino acids: CASNTEKNTEAFF. CDR3 DNA sequence: TGTGCCAGCAATACAGAGAAAAACACTGAAGCTTTCTTT.

This chain uses TRBV29-1 with TRBJ2-1; D uncertain. There are 10 residues in the CDR3. Deletions cut 6 bases from V and 7 bases from J, with 7 bases between. Per the germline V gene, CDR1 is SQVTM and CDR2 is ANQGSEA. CDR3 protein: CSVQVNEQFF. CDR3 DNA: TGCAGCGTCCAAGTGAATGAGCAGTTCTTC.

The V call is TRBV2, the J call TRBJ1-2; D is unclear. This CDR3 comprises 12 residues. Per the germline V gene, CDR1 is SNHLY and CDR2 is FYNNEI. V lost 6 bases, J lost 3 bases, and 8 bases lay in between. For the CDR3, the DNA is TGTGCCAGCAGCGACACCCACTATGGCTACACCTTC. It is translated as CASSDTHYGYTF.

The CDR3 DNA follows: TGTGCCAGCAGCTTAGGGCAAGGACTAGCGCACTACGAGCAGTACTTC. Its translation is CASSLGQGLAHYEQYF. The chain combines TRBV7-6 with TRBJ2-7; 9 nucleotides agree with TRBD2. Germline V gene data show CDR1 as SGHVS and CDR2 as FNYEAQ. The J segment lost 3 bases and the V segment lost 1 base, leaving 7 bases of the junction unmatched. The CDR3 length is 16 residues.

The chain has TRBV19 and TRBJ1-2, with 8 bases aligning to TRBD1. The CDR3 is 14 residues long. After removal of 5 bases from V and 4 bases from J, the junction contained 6 bases not matched to a gene. CDR1 and CDR2 (germline): LNHDA, SQIVND (reference sequence). CDR3 DNA: TGTGCCAGTAGTGGCAGGGGGCCGGGCTATGGCTACACCTTC. Translation gives CASSGRGPGYGYTF.

The V call is TRBV5-1, the J call TRBJ2-3, with D uncertain. CDR3 size: 14 residues. V dropped 2 bases and J dropped 2 bases, with 9 bases sitting between them. Germline CDR1 reads SGHRS; CDR2 reads YFSETQ. Written as DNA, the CDR3 is TGCGCCAGCAGCTTCAGCCAATACACAGATACGCAGTATTTT. This sequence encodes CASSFSQYTDTQYF.

The chain links TRBV3-1 (or the pseudogene TRBV3-2) to TRBJ2-3, with 9 bases fitting TRBD1. This CDR3 spans 15 amino acids. V gave up 6 bases and J gave up 10 bases; unmatched junction bases: 14. Germline V gives CDR1 LGHDT, CDR2 YNNKEL (reference sequence). Here the CDR3 DNA reads TGTGCCAGCAGTCCGGGGACAGGGCCTACCTATGCGCAGTATTTT. Protein sequence: CASSPGTGPTYAQYF.

The CDR3 DNA reads TGCGCCAGCAGCTTGGGGACTAGCGGTGTTACGCAGTATTTT. This encodes CASSLGTSGVTQYF. The rearrangement joins TRBV5-1 to TRBJ2-3, with 10 bases fitting TRBD2. V shed 0 bases, J shed 8 bases, and the junction held 3 bases outside the gene matches. Germline CDR1 and CDR2: SGHRS and YFSETQ. This CDR3 spans 14 amino acids.